One sample yielded the 23 T cell receptor beta chains listed below, sequenced in a study of blood T cell repertoires in COVID-19. The assay was immunoSEQ multiplex PCR, and TCRdb's table has in-frame clones only and misses some. The repertoire holds over 300,000 clones, with around 92% as singletons. Input material: peripheral blood. The receptors originated from a man aged 18-30 years who had recovered from COVID-19.

This chain uses TRBV9 with TRBJ2-1, with D unclear. This CDR3 has 15 residues. V was shortened by 3 bases and J by 0 bases, with 10 bases between the two germline ends. Germline V gives CDR1 SGDLS, CDR2 YYNGEE. The CDR3 region has the DNA TGTGCCAGCAGCGGACACATCAGCTCCTACAATGAGCAGTTCTTC. Protein product: CASSGHISSYNEQFF.

This clone has more than one count but fewer than ten. The chain carries TRBV27 and TRBJ2-2; perhaps TRBD1 as D (6 bases). Germline values: CDR1 MNHEY, CDR2 SMNVEV (reference sequence). This CDR3 has 16 residues. V dropped 2 bases and J dropped 4 bases, with 14 bases sitting between them. This chain's CDR3 is CASSLSWQGSTGELFF. CDR3 bases: TGTGCCAGCAGTTTAAGCTGGCAGGGGTCCACCGGGGAGCTGTTTTTT.

This clone was counted once. The chain employs TRBV18 and TRBJ2-7; D ambiguous. Trimming removed 5 bases at V and 3 bases at J, with 5 bases between. Germline V gene sequence: CDR1 KGHSH, CDR2 LQKENI. The CDR3 is 11 residues long. CDR3 region: CASSSRYEQYF. Written as DNA, the CDR3 is TGTGCCAGCTCATCCCGCTACGAGCAGTACTTC.

CDR3 loop: CAISEGLNTGELFF. The CDR3 coding sequence is TGTGCCATCAGTGAGGGCCTTAACACCGGGGAGCTGTTTTTT. This chain links TRBV10-3 with TRBJ2-2; D unresolved. The V gene's germline CDR1 is ENHRY and CDR2 SYGVKD. Trimming took off 2 bases at V and 2 bases at J, with 6 bases between the two ends. CDR3 length: 14 residues.

The chain joins TRBV4-1 to TRBJ1-4; D remains unclear. Per germline, CDR1 MGHRA and CDR2 YSYEKL. V was shortened by 7 bases and J by 2 bases, with 14 bases between the two germline ends. The CDR3 has 15 amino acids. CDR3 amino acids: CASTRREATNEKLFF. For the CDR3, the DNA is TGCGCCAGCACCCGGAGGGAGGCGACTAATGAAAAACTGTTTTTT.

CDR3 protein: CASSLNRWDYEQYF. The CDR3 nucleotides read TGTGCCAGCAGTTTAAACAGGTGGGACTACGAGCAGTACTTC. The chain uses TRBV27 and TRBJ2-7, with D possibly matching TRBD1 (5 bases). Between the trimmed V and J ends, which lost 2 bases and 3 bases, there was a span of 11 bases. Per germline, CDR1 MNHEY and CDR2 SMNVEV (reference sequence). The CDR3 is 14 residues long.

The chain employs TRBV2 and TRBJ1-4; 10 bases are a match to TRBD1. From germline, CDR1 is SNHLY and CDR2 FYNNEI. Losses at the gene ends were 10 bases for V and 4 bases for J; bases not matched to a gene: 6. CDR3 length: 14 amino acids. The CDR3 region has the DNA TGTGCCACCGGGACAGGGGACAATAATGAAAAACTGTTTTTT. Its protein product is CATGTGDNNEKLFF.

The rearrangement links TRBV6-5 to TRBJ1-4; no clear D. The CDR3 covers 15 residues. Germline CDR1 MNHEY, CDR2 SVGAGI. V lost 3 bases, J lost 1 base, and 9 bases lay in between. The CDR3 is CASSYMGETNEKLFF. The CDR3, as DNA: TGTGCCAGCAGTTATATGGGCGAAACTAATGAAAAACTGTTTTTT.

This clone was counted a single time. The rearrangement links TRBV7-2 to TRBJ2-1; 11 positions agree with TRBD2. V gave up 5 bases and J gave up 7 bases; unmatched junction bases: 7. The CDR3 length is 15 residues. Germline V lookup: CDR1 SGHTA, CDR2 FQGNSA. The CDR3 nucleotides read TGTGCCAGCAGCCTTAGCGGGAGGGCCGGGAATGAGCAGTTCTTC. Translating gives CASSLSGRAGNEQFF.

The chain's CDR3 is CASSLGTSGMMVDTQYF. CDR3 in DNA: TGTGCCAGCAGCCTTGGGACTAGCGGGATGATGGTAGATACGCAGTATTTT. The chain is built from TRBV11-2 and TRBJ2-3, with 13 bases matching TRBD2. Germline trimming cut 5 bases from V and 5 bases from J; bases unmatched to any gene: 10. The germline gives CDR1 SGHAT, CDR2 FQNNGV. The CDR3 loop spans 17 amino acids.

Only a few counts were recorded for this clone. V gene TRBV4-3 combines with J gene TRBJ1-4; maybe TRBD1 (5 bases). The CDR3 loop spans 17 amino acids. Germline V lookup: CDR1 LGHNA, CDR2 YSLEER. The V end was cut by 0 bases, the J end by 0 bases, with 11 bases between. The CDR3 sequence is CASSQETRAATNEKLFF. DNA for the CDR3: TGCGCCAGCAGCCAAGAAACCAGGGCCGCAACTAATGAAAAACTGTTTTTT.

The gene calls are TRBV3-1 (or the pseudogene TRBV3-2) and TRBJ1-6, with TRBD1 matching over 7 bases. V dropped 5 bases and J dropped 3; count of bases not matched to a gene: 4. The CDR3 is made up of 15 amino acids. Germline V CDR1 and CDR2: LGHDT, YNNKEL (reference sequence). CDR3 nucleotide sequence: TGTGCCAGCAGCGTCGGGACAGACTATAATTCACCCCTCCACTTT. It is translated as CASSVGTDYNSPLHF.

The CDR3: CASSFPTGFSYNEQFF. As DNA, the CDR3 is TGTGCCAGCAGCTTCCCGACGGGGTTCTCCTACAATGAGCAGTTCTTC. The chain couples TRBV7-9 to TRBJ2-1; tentative D call: TRBD2 (5 bases). In germline, CDR1 is SEHNR, CDR2 FQNEAQ (reference sequence). The CDR3 covers 16 residues. V shed 3 bases and J shed 0 bases, with 12 bases lying between them.

V is TRBV9 and J is TRBJ2-3; 12 positions agree with TRBD2. This CDR3 is 18 amino acids long. V was clipped by 3 bases and J by 2 bases; unmatched bases: 10. The germline V gene encodes CDR1 SGDLS and CDR2 YYNGEE. The CDR3 DNA sequence: TGTGCCAGCAGCGGGAGACTAGCGGGAGCCCTCTCCACAGATACGCAGTATTTT. The encoded protein is CASSGRLAGALSTDTQYF.

The chain has TRBV27 and TRBJ2-7; TRBD1 aligns across 7 bases. The CDR3 sequence is 15 residues long. Trimming cost V 4 bases and J 3 bases; bases outside gene matches: 9. Per the germline V gene, CDR1 is MNHEY and CDR2 is SMNVEV (reference sequence). CDR3 in amino acids: CASSSDDRVFYEQYF. The CDR3 region has the DNA TGTGCCAGCAGTTCGGACGACAGGGTTTTCTACGAGCAGTACTTC.

CDR3: CASSVLTGATNEKLFF. The CDR3 DNA follows: TGTGCCAGCAGTGTCCTGACAGGGGCAACTAATGAAAAACTGTTTTTT. The chain employs TRBV6-1 and TRBJ1-4, with 8 bases identical to TRBD1. V dropped 4 bases and J dropped 0; count of bases not matched to a gene: 4. This CDR3 is built from 16 residues. Per the germline V gene, CDR1 is MNHNS and CDR2 is SASEGT.

This clone has more than one count but fewer than ten. The chain uses TRBV19 and TRBJ2-7; weak D call: TRBD1 (5 bases). CDR1 is LNHDA, CDR2 SQIVND, per germline (reference sequence). V dropped 7 bases and J dropped 0 bases, with 13 bases sitting between them. This CDR3 is 14 amino acids long. The CDR3 here is CASKGQRGSYEQYF. For the CDR3, the DNA is TGTGCCAGTAAAGGGCAAAGGGGCTCCTACGAGCAGTACTTC.

V is TRBV28 and J is TRBJ1-2, with TRBD1 identical over 8 bases. The V gene end was trimmed by 0 bases and the J gene end by 8 bases; junction bases not matched to a gene: 11. This CDR3 has 16 residues. Germline V gives CDR1 MDHEN, CDR2 SYDVKM. CDR3 residues: CASSLWGGAGGGGYTF. CDR3 bases: TGTGCCAGCAGTTTATGGGGTGGGGCAGGGGGCGGAGGCTACACCTTC.

In DNA form, the CDR3 reads TGTGCCAGCTCACCGCAACAGGGGAGCTCGAACACCGGGGAGCTGTTTTTT. It translates to CASSPQQGSSNTGELFF. The chain combines TRBV18 with TRBJ2-2; 7 bases are a match to TRBD1. CDR3 size: 17 residues. Trimming removed 3 bases from V and 0 bases from J; junction bases left unmatched: 7. CDR1 is KGHSH and CDR2 is LQKENI in the germline V gene.

The chain joins TRBV7-2 to TRBJ1-1; tentatively, D is TRBD1 (6 bases). Trimming removed 6 bases from V and 11 bases from J, with 19 bases in between. The length of the CDR3 is 13 residues. Germline values: CDR1 SGHTA, CDR2 FQGNSA. The CDR3 nucleotides read TGTGCCAGCAGACGTACAGGGTCGGTGGACGCTTTCTTT. It encodes CASRRTGSVDAFF.

This chain uses TRBV6-5 with TRBJ1-2, with D perhaps TRBD1 (6 bases). Germline V gives CDR1 MNHEY, CDR2 SVGAGI. The CDR3 is 15 residues long. V was clipped by 0 bases and J by 4 bases, with 12 bases between them. The CDR3 protein is CASSYSRQGSYGYTF. The CDR3 DNA reads TGTGCCAGCAGTTACTCGCGCCAGGGGAGCTATGGCTACACCTTC.

The chain combines TRBV5-1 with TRBJ1-1; D ambiguous. The germline V and J ends were trimmed by 0 bases and 7 bases, with 7 bases remaining between them. Germline V gene data show CDR1 as SGHRS and CDR2 as YFSETQ. The CDR3 covers 12 residues. In nucleotides, the CDR3 is TGCGCCAGCAGCTTGGCCGGTATTGAAGCTTTCTTT. Encoded protein: CASSLAGIEAFF.

Here the CDR3 reads CASSLGDRFYGYTF. DNA for the CDR3: TGTGCCAGCAGCTTAGGTGACAGATTCTATGGCTACACCTTC. This rearrangement joins TRBV7-6 to TRBJ1-2; tentative D call: TRBD1 (5 bases). From germline, CDR1 is SGHVS and CDR2 FNYEAQ. This CDR3 is 14 amino acids long. V lost 1 base to trimming and J lost 4 bases, with 10 bases between them.